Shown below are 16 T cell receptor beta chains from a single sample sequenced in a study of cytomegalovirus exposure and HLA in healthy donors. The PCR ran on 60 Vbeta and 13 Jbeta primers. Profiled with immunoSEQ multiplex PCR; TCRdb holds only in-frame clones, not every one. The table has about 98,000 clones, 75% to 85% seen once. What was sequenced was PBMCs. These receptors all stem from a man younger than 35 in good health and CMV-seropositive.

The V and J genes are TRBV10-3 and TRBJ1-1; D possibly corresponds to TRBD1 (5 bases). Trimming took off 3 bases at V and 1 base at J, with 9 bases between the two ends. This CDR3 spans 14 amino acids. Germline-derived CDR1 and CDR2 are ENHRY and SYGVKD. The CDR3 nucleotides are TGTGCCATCAGTGATAGGGGTGGGAACACTGAAGCTTTCTTT. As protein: CAISDRGGNTEAFF.

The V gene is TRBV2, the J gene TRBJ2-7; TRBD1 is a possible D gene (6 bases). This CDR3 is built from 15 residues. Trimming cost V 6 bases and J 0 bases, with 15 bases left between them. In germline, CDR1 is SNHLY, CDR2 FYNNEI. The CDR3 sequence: CASRPGQPPSYEQYF. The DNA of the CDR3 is TGTGCCAGCAGGCCGGGACAACCGCCCTCCTACGAGCAGTACTTC.

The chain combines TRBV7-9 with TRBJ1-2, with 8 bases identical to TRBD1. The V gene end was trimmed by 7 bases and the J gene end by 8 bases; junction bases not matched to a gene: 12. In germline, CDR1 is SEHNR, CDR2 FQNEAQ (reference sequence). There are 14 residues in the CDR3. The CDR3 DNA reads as TGTGCCAGCACCCTGTCCCAGGGGGCGCGGGGCTACACCTTC. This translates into CASTLSQGARGYTF.

In DNA, the CDR3 is TGTGCCAGCAGTCTCGGACAGGGGGCGGGATACGAGCAGTACTTC. It translates to CASSLGQGAGYEQYF. The rearrangement uses TRBV2 and TRBJ2-7, with TRBD1 matching over 11 bases. Trimming took 5 bases from V and 4 from J; bases not matched to a gene: 7. The V gene's germline CDR1 is SNHLY and CDR2 FYNNEI. The CDR3 runs 15 residues.

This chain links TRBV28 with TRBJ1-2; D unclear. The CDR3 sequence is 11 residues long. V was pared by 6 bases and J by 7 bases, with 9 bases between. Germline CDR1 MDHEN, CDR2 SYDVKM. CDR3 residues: CASSTNSGYTF. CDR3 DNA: TGTGCCAGCAGCACGAATAGTGGCTACACCTTC.

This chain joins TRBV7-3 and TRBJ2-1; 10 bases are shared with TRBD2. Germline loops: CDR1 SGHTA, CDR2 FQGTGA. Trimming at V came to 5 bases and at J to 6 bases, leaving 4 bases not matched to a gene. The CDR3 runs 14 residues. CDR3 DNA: TGTGCCAGCAGCCTGAGCGGGGGGGTCAATGAGCAGTTCTTC. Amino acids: CASSLSGGVNEQFF.

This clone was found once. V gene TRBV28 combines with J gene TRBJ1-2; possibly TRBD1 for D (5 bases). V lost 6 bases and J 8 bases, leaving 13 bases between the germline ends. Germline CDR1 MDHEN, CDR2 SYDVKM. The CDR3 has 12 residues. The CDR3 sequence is CASRTQGGGYTF. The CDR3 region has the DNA TGTGCCAGCAGGACTCAGGGAGGGGGCTACACCTTC.

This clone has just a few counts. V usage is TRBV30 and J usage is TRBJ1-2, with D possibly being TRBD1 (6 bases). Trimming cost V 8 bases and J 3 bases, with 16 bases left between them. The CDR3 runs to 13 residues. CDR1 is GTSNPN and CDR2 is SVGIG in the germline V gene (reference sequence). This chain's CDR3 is CAQTTGLDYGYTF. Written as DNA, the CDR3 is TGTGCCCAAACGACAGGTCTGGACTATGGCTACACCTTC.

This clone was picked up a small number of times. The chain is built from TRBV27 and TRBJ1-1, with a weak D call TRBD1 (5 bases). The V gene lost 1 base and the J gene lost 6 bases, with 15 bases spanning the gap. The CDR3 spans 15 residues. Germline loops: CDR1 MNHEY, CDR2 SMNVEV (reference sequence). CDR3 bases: TGTGCCAGCAGTTTATATAACGGGAGGGGACCTGAAGCTTTCTTT. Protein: CASSLYNGRGPEAFF.

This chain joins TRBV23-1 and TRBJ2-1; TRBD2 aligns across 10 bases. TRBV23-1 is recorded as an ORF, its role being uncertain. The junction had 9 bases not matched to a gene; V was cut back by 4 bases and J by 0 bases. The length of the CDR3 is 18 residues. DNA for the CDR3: TGCGCCAGCAGTCCGGGACTAGCGTTAAGAAACTCCTACAATGAGCAGTTCTTC. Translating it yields CASSPGLALRNSYNEQFF.

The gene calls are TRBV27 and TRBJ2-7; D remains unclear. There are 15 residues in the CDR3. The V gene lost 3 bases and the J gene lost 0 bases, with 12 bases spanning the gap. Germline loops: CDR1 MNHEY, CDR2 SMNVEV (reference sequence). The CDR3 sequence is CASSLVPVRSYEQYF. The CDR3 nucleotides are TGTGCCAGCAGTTTGGTCCCGGTACGCTCCTACGAGCAGTACTTC.

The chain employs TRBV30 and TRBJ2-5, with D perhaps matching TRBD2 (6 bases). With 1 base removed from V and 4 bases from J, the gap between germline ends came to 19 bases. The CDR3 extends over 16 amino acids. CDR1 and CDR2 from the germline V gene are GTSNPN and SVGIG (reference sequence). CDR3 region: CAWSGTGGVGIETQYF. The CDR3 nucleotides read TGTGCCTGGAGTGGGACTGGAGGGGTTGGGATAGAGACCCAGTACTTC.

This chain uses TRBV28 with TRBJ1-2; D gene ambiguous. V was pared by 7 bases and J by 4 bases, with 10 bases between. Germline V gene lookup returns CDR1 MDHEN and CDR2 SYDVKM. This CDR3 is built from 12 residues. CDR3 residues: CASNPPGYGYTF. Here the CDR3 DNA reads TGTGCCAGCAACCCCCCAGGCTATGGCTACACCTTC.

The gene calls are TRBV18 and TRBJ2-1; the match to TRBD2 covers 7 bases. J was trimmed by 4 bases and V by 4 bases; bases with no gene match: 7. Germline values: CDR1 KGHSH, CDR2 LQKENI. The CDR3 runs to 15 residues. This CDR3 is CASSLASGLYNEQFF. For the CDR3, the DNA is TGTGCCAGCTCACTCGCTAGCGGCCTGTACAATGAGCAGTTCTTC.

In DNA form, the CDR3 reads TGTGCCAGCAGTGATAGGGGGTCCTACGAGCAGTACTTC. This sequence encodes CASSDRGSYEQYF. This chain connects TRBV2 to TRBJ2-7; the D gene is possibly TRBD1 (6 bases). This CDR3 comprises 13 residues. Germline V gives CDR1 SNHLY, CDR2 FYNNEI. With 3 bases removed from V and 1 base from J, the gap between germline ends came to 7 bases. Complete variable domain (other parts from reference TRBV2 and TRBJ2-7): EPEVTQTPSHQVTQMGQEVILRCVPISNHLYFYWYRQILGQKVEFLVSFYNNEISEKSEIFDDQFSVERPDGSNFTLKIRSTKLEDSAMYFCASSDRGSYEQYFGPGTRLTVT.

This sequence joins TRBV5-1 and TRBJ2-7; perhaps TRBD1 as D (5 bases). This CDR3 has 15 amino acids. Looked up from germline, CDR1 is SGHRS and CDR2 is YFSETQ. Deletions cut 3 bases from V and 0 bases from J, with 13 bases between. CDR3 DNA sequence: TGCGCCAGCAGCTCGGCCCAGGACAACTCCTACGAGCAGTACTTC. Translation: CASSSAQDNSYEQYF.